One TCR beta chain is described in this entry. This CDR3 contains 15 residues. Germline CDR1 and CDR2: KGHDR and SFDVKD. With 2 bases removed from V and 6 bases from J, the gap between germline ends came to 12 bases. These data come from a study of T-cell reconstitution after alpha-beta-depleted transplantation in children. Construction of the TCRbeta library involved unique molecular identifiers. One entry per CDR3 protein, called by TCRdb with MiXCR from the PCR reads. Of hundreds of thousands of distinct CDR3 sequences listed, around 19% are singletons. The gene calls are TRBV24-1 and TRBJ2-2; D remains ambiguous. Specimen: PBMCs from the stem cell graft donor, collected from the stem cell graft. The source of this sequence is a human donor who donated a stem cell graft to a child with acute lymphoblastic leukemia. This CDR3 reads CATSDWDRVAGELFF. The DNA of the CDR3 is TGTGCCACCAGTGATTGGGATAGGGTCGCCGGGGAGCTGTTTTTT.